Listed below are T cell receptor beta chains from one sample, sequenced in a study of spatial heterogeneity in lung cancer. TCRdb reprocessed the 5' RACE reads with MiXCR, giving one entry per CDR3 protein. The table includes around 6,000 distinct CDR3 sequences, under 1.5% detected once. The sample was lung tumor tissue, taken at surgery. These receptors originate from a male donor with early-stage non-small cell lung cancer. CDR3s include the opening cysteine and the closing phenylalanine or tryptophan. The D gene is left open where the match is weak. The size field reads how often the clone was seen (once, few, many) or a class if it is expanded.

j_gene: TRBJ2-7
d_gene: .
v_gene: TRBV9
abundance: medium-sized
CDR3aa: CASSLLVTESYEQYF
CDR3nt: TGTGCCAGCAGCCTTTTGGTCACTGAATCCTACGAGCAGTACTTC

j_gene: TRBJ1-5
d_gene: TRBD1
v_gene: TRBV5-1
abundance: many
CDR3aa: CASSVGQGAGQPQHF
CDR3nt: TGCGCCAGCAGCGTGGGACAGGGGGCAGGTCAGCCCCAGCATTTT

j_gene: TRBJ2-1
d_gene: .
v_gene: TRBV14
abundance: many
CDR3aa: CASSPRTGEQFF
CDR3nt: TGTGCCAGCAGCCCCCGGACGGGGGAGCAGTTCTTC

j_gene: TRBJ1-2
d_gene: .
v_gene: TRBV6-5
abundance: many
CDR3aa: CASSYSETYGYTF
CDR3nt: TGTGCCAGCAGTTATTCTGAGACCTATGGCTACACCTTC

j_gene: TRBJ2-7
d_gene: .
v_gene: TRBV13
abundance: many
CDR3aa: CASSLGADEQYF
CDR3nt: TGTGCCAGCAGCTTAGGGGCTGACGAGCAGTACTTC

j_gene: TRBJ1-2
d_gene: TRBD1
v_gene: TRBV5-4
abundance: many
CDR3aa: CASSLNRGDYGYTF
CDR3nt: TGTGCCAGCAGCTTGAACAGGGGTGACTATGGCTACACCTTC

j_gene: TRBJ1-2
d_gene: TRBD1
v_gene: TRBV6-6
abundance: many
CDR3aa: CASSRGQAHGYTF
CDR3nt: TGTGCCAGCAGTCGTGGACAGGCCCATGGCTACACCTTC

j_gene: TRBJ2-1
d_gene: TRBD2
v_gene: TRBV20-1
abundance: many
CDR3aa: CSARDTSGGTYNEQFF
CDR3nt: TGCAGTGCTAGAGATACTAGCGGGGGTACCTACAATGAGCAGTTCTTC

j_gene: TRBJ2-5
d_gene: TRBD2
v_gene: TRBV10-3
abundance: many
CDR3aa: CAIREGGGGETQYF
CDR3nt: TGTGCCATCAGAGAGGGCGGCGGGGGAGAGACCCAGTACTTC

j_gene: TRBJ2-2
d_gene: .
v_gene: TRBV7-3
abundance: medium-sized
CDR3aa: CASTPGHTGELFF
CDR3nt: TGTGCCAGCACCCCCGGGCACACCGGGGAGCTGTTTTTT

j_gene: TRBJ2-1
d_gene: TRBD2
v_gene: TRBV3-1
abundance: medium-sized
CDR3aa: CASCLAGGPAREQFF
CDR3nt: TGTGCCAGCTGCCTAGCGGGAGGGCCCGCGCGAGAGCAGTTCTTC

j_gene: TRBJ2-1
d_gene: .
v_gene: TRBV20-1
abundance: many
CDR3aa: CSALLVIEQFF
CDR3nt: TGCAGTGCTTTACTAGTTATTGAGCAGTTCTTC

j_gene: TRBJ2-3
d_gene: TRBD2
v_gene: TRBV12-5
abundance: medium-sized
CDR3aa: CASGTTSGGPKGNTQYF
CDR3nt: TGTGCTAGTGGTACGACTAGCGGGGGCCCCAAGGGGAATACGCAGTATTTT

j_gene: TRBJ2-2
d_gene: .
v_gene: TRBV10-3
abundance: many
CDR3aa: CAIGSREDGELFF
CDR3nt: TGTGCCATAGGAAGCAGGGAGGACGGGGAGCTGTTTTTT

j_gene: TRBJ2-2
d_gene: TRBD2
v_gene: TRBV27
abundance: many
CDR3aa: CASSSGLAGTGELFF
CDR3nt: TGTGCCAGCAGTTCCGGACTAGCGGGTACCGGGGAGCTGTTTTTT

j_gene: TRBJ2-7
d_gene: .
v_gene: TRBV5-1
abundance: many
CDR3aa: CASSPQGSSYEQYF
CDR3nt: TGCGCCAGCAGCCCACAGGGAAGCTCCTACGAGCAGTACTTC

j_gene: TRBJ2-3
d_gene: .
v_gene: TRBV7-9
abundance: medium-sized
CDR3aa: CASSWRDSTDTQYF
CDR3nt: TGTGCCAGCAGCTGGCGGGATAGCACAGATACGCAGTATTTT

j_gene: TRBJ2-1
d_gene: TRBD1
v_gene: TRBV7-3
abundance: medium-sized
CDR3aa: CASSLTVAGGEQFF
CDR3nt: TGTGCCAGCAGCTTAACGGTAGCAGGGGGTGAGCAGTTCTTC

j_gene: TRBJ2-3
d_gene: TRBD2
v_gene: TRBV5-4
abundance: many
CDR3aa: CASSLASGGTDTQYF
CDR3nt: TGTGCCAGCAGCTTGGCTAGCGGGGGAACAGATACGCAGTATTTT

j_gene: TRBJ2-7
d_gene: .
v_gene: TRBV20-1
abundance: medium-sized
CDR3aa: CSARGGGGNEQYF
CDR3nt: TGCAGTGCTAGGGGGGGAGGAGGAAACGAGCAGTACTTC

j_gene: TRBJ1-6
d_gene: .
v_gene: TRBV6-5
abundance: many
CDR3aa: CASSYSLRGGKGDVGSPLHF
CDR3nt: TGTGCCAGCAGTTACTCGCTTCGAGGGGGTAAAGGAGACGTTGGTTCACCCCTCCACTTT

j_gene: TRBJ1-6
d_gene: .
v_gene: TRBV5-1
abundance: medium-sized
CDR3aa: CASRQGDNSPLHF
CDR3nt: TGCGCCAGCAGACAGGGAGATAATTCACCCCTCCACTTT

j_gene: TRBJ2-7
d_gene: .
v_gene: TRBV27
abundance: many
CDR3aa: CASPSGRGPYEQYF
CDR3nt: TGTGCCAGCCCGAGCGGTCGGGGGCCCTACGAGCAGTACTTC

j_gene: TRBJ1-2
d_gene: .
v_gene: TRBV7-9
abundance: medium-sized
CDR3aa: CASSLPQGRAYGYTF
CDR3nt: TGTGCCAGCAGCTTACCCCAGGGCAGGGCCTATGGCTACACCTTC

j_gene: TRBJ1-1
d_gene: TRBD1
v_gene: TRBV9
abundance: many
CDR3aa: CASSSRDSLTEAFF
CDR3nt: TGTGCCAGCAGCTCACGGGACAGCCTCACTGAAGCTTTCTTT

j_gene: TRBJ2-1
d_gene: TRBD1
v_gene: TRBV6-5
abundance: many
CDR3aa: CASSYEGTGGMDEQFF
CDR3nt: TGTGCCAGCAGTTACGAGGGGACAGGTGGAATGGATGAGCAGTTCTTC

j_gene: TRBJ2-3
d_gene: .
v_gene: TRBV18
abundance: many
CDR3aa: CASSPETDTQYF
CDR3nt: TGTGCCAGCTCACCGGAAACAGATACGCAGTATTTT

j_gene: TRBJ2-4
d_gene: .
v_gene: TRBV7-2
abundance: many
CDR3aa: CASSLIQGSGAKNIQYF
CDR3nt: TGTGCCAGCAGCCTAATACAGGGCTCGGGAGCCAAAAACATTCAGTACTTC

j_gene: TRBJ2-2
d_gene: .
v_gene: TRBV27
abundance: many
CDR3aa: CASSPYTGELFF
CDR3nt: TGTGCCAGCAGTCCTTACACCGGGGAGCTGTTTTTT

j_gene: TRBJ2-2
d_gene: .
v_gene: TRBV20-1
abundance: medium-sized
CDR3aa: CSARGLVRTGELFF
CDR3nt: TGCAGTGCTAGAGGACTAGTTAGGACCGGGGAGCTGTTTTTT

j_gene: TRBJ2-1
d_gene: .
v_gene: TRBV11-2
abundance: medium-sized
CDR3aa: CASSQLAAVYDEQFF
CDR3nt: TGTGCCAGCAGCCAACTAGCAGCAGTTTACGATGAGCAGTTCTTC

j_gene: TRBJ1-1
d_gene: TRBD1
v_gene: TRBV30
abundance: many
CDR3aa: CAWTRGGEGTEAFF
CDR3nt: TGTGCCTGGACCAGGGGGGGGGAGGGCACTGAAGCTTTCTTT

j_gene: TRBJ1-1
d_gene: .
v_gene: TRBV4-1
abundance: many
CDR3aa: CASSHPGGGWRTEAFF
CDR3nt: TGCGCCAGCAGCCATCCGGGGGGGGGATGGCGCACTGAAGCTTTCTTT

j_gene: TRBJ2-7
d_gene: .
v_gene: TRBV5-1
abundance: medium-sized
CDR3aa: CASSPASTDGEQYF
CDR3nt: TGCGCCAGCAGCCCAGCTTCGACGGACGGCGAGCAGTACTTC

j_gene: TRBJ2-2
d_gene: TRBD2
v_gene: TRBV27
abundance: many
CDR3aa: CASSFPGGPTGELFF
CDR3nt: TGTGCCAGCAGTTTCCCGGGGGGGCCTACCGGGGAGCTGTTTTTT

j_gene: TRBJ2-1
d_gene: TRBD2
v_gene: TRBV6-6
abundance: many
CDR3aa: CASTSRAGVNYNEQFF
CDR3nt: TGTGCCAGCACTTCCAGGGCGGGAGTGAACTACAATGAGCAGTTCTTC

j_gene: TRBJ1-1
d_gene: .
v_gene: TRBV12-3/TRBV12-4
abundance: many
CDR3aa: CASTPGSVEAFF
CDR3nt: TGTGCCAGCACCCCGGGTTCAGTCGAAGCTTTCTTT

j_gene: TRBJ1-1
d_gene: TRBD1
v_gene: TRBV6-1
abundance: many
CDR3aa: CASSDTGDTEAFF
CDR3nt: TGTGCCAGCAGTGATACAGGGGACACTGAAGCTTTCTTT

j_gene: TRBJ2-1
d_gene: TRBD2
v_gene: TRBV30
abundance: many
CDR3aa: CAWSVQAGADNEQFF
CDR3nt: TGTGCCTGGAGTGTACAAGCGGGAGCAGACAATGAGCAGTTCTTC

j_gene: TRBJ2-5
d_gene: TRBD2
v_gene: TRBV5-5
abundance: many
CDR3aa: CASSLSTGGLVGETQYF
CDR3nt: TGTGCCAGCAGCTTATCTACGGGGGGGTTAGTTGGAGAGACCCAGTACTTC

j_gene: TRBJ2-5
d_gene: .
v_gene: TRBV29-1
abundance: many
CDR3aa: CSVTSGTSQETQYF
CDR3nt: TGCAGCGTCACCTCCGGGACATCACAAGAGACCCAGTACTTC

j_gene: TRBJ1-5
d_gene: .
v_gene: TRBV24-1
abundance: many
CDR3aa: CATSEQGGNQPQHF
CDR3nt: TGTGCCACCAGTGAACAGGGTGGCAATCAGCCCCAGCATTTT

j_gene: TRBJ1-3
d_gene: .
v_gene: TRBV27
abundance: medium-sized
CDR3aa: CASSSAGSWSGNTIYF
CDR3nt: TGTGCCAGCAGTTCAGCGGGTTCCTGGTCCGGAAACACCATATATTTT

j_gene: TRBJ1-6
d_gene: .
v_gene: TRBV9
abundance: many
CDR3aa: CASSPDTGSYNSPLHF
CDR3nt: TGTGCCAGCAGCCCTGACACCGGATCCTATAATTCACCCCTCCACTTT

j_gene: TRBJ2-3
d_gene: .
v_gene: TRBV20-1
abundance: medium-sized
CDR3aa: CSATKSQGPDTQYF
CDR3nt: TGCAGTGCAACTAAATCACAGGGCCCAGATACGCAGTATTTT

j_gene: TRBJ2-1
d_gene: .
v_gene: TRBV20-1
abundance: many
CDR3aa: CSASAGAAVNEQFF
CDR3nt: TGCAGTGCTAGTGCTGGGGCCGCCGTCAATGAGCAGTTCTTC

j_gene: TRBJ1-1
d_gene: TRBD1
v_gene: TRBV18
abundance: many
CDR3aa: CASSPSVGQGSAEAFF
CDR3nt: TGTGCCAGCTCACCTTCCGTTGGACAGGGGAGCGCTGAAGCTTTCTTT

j_gene: TRBJ1-4
d_gene: .
v_gene: TRBV7-8
abundance: many
CDR3aa: CASSRMGGATNEKLFF
CDR3nt: TGTGCCAGCAGCCGAATGGGGGGGGCAACTAATGAAAAACTGTTTTTT

j_gene: TRBJ2-2
d_gene: TRBD1
v_gene: TRBV5-4
abundance: many
CDR3aa: CASSYDRANTGELFF
CDR3nt: TGTGCCAGCAGCTATGACAGGGCGAACACCGGGGAGCTGTTTTTT

j_gene: TRBJ2-7
d_gene: .
v_gene: TRBV7-9
abundance: many
CDR3aa: CASSLRGASYEQYF
CDR3nt: TGTGCCAGCAGCTTAAGGGGAGCAAGCTACGAGCAGTACTTC

j_gene: TRBJ1-1
d_gene: TRBD1
v_gene: TRBV5-1
abundance: medium-sized
CDR3aa: CASSLEGQGAFF
CDR3nt: TGCGCCAGCAGCTTGGAGGGACAGGGAGCTTTCTTT

j_gene: TRBJ2-6
d_gene: .
v_gene: TRBV7-8
abundance: many
CDR3aa: CASSLADSYSGANVLTF
CDR3nt: TGTGCCAGCAGCCTGGCGGACAGCTACTCTGGGGCCAACGTCCTGACTTTC

j_gene: TRBJ1-1
d_gene: .
v_gene: TRBV7-9
abundance: medium-sized
CDR3aa: CASSPQRARVNTEAFF
CDR3nt: TGTGCCAGCAGCCCTCAACGGGCTAGGGTGAACACTGAAGCTTTCTTT

j_gene: TRBJ2-5
d_gene: TRBD1
v_gene: TRBV6-1
abundance: many
CDR3aa: CASGTRTGETQYF
CDR3nt: TGTGCCAGTGGTACCCGGACAGGAGAGACCCAGTACTTC

j_gene: TRBJ1-5
d_gene: .
v_gene: TRBV28
abundance: many
CDR3aa: CASSLDRPGGPQHF
CDR3nt: TGTGCCAGCAGCCTTGATAGGCCGGGGGGGCCCCAGCATTTT

j_gene: TRBJ1-2
d_gene: TRBD1
v_gene: TRBV7-2
abundance: many
CDR3aa: CASSFRGTGGNYGYTF
CDR3nt: TGTGCCAGCAGCTTCCGCGGGACAGGCGGAAACTATGGCTACACCTTC

j_gene: TRBJ1-1
d_gene: .
v_gene: TRBV12-3/TRBV12-4
abundance: many
CDR3aa: CASSLTGQIEAFF
CDR3nt: TGTGCCAGCAGCCTCACAGGGCAAATTGAAGCTTTCTTT

j_gene: TRBJ2-4
d_gene: TRBD2
v_gene: TRBV5-6
abundance: many
CDR3aa: CASSWEGRSAKNIQYF
CDR3nt: TGTGCCAGCAGCTGGGAGGGCCGGTCAGCCAAAAACATTCAGTACTTC

j_gene: TRBJ2-3
d_gene: TRBD2
v_gene: TRBV27
abundance: many
CDR3aa: CASKGLAGVGTDTQYF
CDR3nt: TGTGCCAGTAAGGGGCTAGCGGGAGTTGGCACAGATACGCAGTATTTT